The present TCR beta chain was sequenced within a study of blood T cell repertoires in COVID-19 (dated by TCRdb to 2019 to 2021). General notes on the study: Samples covering the acute and convalescent phases of COVID-19 were provided by collaborators in the United States, Italy and Spain. The samples were drawn from the first 160 participants of the ongoing ImmuneRACE study and from 1,254 subjects provided by 6 global collaborators. Subjects who had been exposed to COVID-19, were actively infected with it, or had recovered from it provided the deeply sampled blood TCRbeta repertoires that made up the dataset. The prospective study material was composed of cDNA or gDNA derived from T cells, B-cell-depleted T cells, or PBMCs. Where available, HLA class I and class II types were taken from metadata supplied by the sample provider and were not determined by assay-based typing. A freely available public database, intended as a resource for researchers studying the immune response to SARS-CoV-2, is where the repertoires were released. Sample metadata almost always included a de-identified subject ID, COVID-19 status, age in years and sex. The paper's findings and limits, for the study overall: How much clinical and demographic metadata was included differed by source and by participant, and the metadata was provided uncurated.

Details on this clone: It has no known antigen specificity. Base-call qualities are not available, and no considerably larger clone is one nucleotide away.

TCRbeta CDR3 regions were amplified from genomic DNA by means of the immunoSEQ Assay, a bias-controlled multiplex PCR. Under the source paper's analysis protocol: The number of nucleated cells in each sample was estimated from the amplification of reference gene primers within the assay. Sequence reads were collapsed and filtered to measure the absolute abundance of every unique TCRbeta CDR3 rearrangement. Productive Simpson clonality was computed per sample as the square root of Simpson's diversity index over productive rearrangements. As stored in TCRdb, this immuneACCESS dataset retains in-frame rearrangements with V and J assigned. A fraction of the clones does not appear; measured against another copy, unresolved V genes explain less than half of the discrepancy, and the remainder lacks a known reason. Clone size and V and J calls were adopted from that table, with D and trimming inferred from the DNA. The sample profile shows a few hundred thousand clones; approximately 80% of them were found once. The top ten clonotypes cover under 11% of the sample.

Whole blood was collected in K2EDTA tubes by collaborating institutions according to the institutions' own protocols. For TCRbeta analysis, collaborators shipped samples in one of three forms: frozen whole blood, isolated PBMCs, or DNA extracted from either of those sample types. In the germline V gene, CDR1 corresponds to MDHEN and CDR2 to SYDVKM. Trimming takes 6 bases from V and 1 base from J, and the germline ends sit 9 bases apart. From the cysteine up to the phenylalanine, the CDR3 has a length of 14 residues. Only the CDR3 DNA stays, 42 bases, in frame from base 1. The sequence derives from a woman aged 80 or over with acute or convalescent COVID-19. Material: peripheral blood. The sequence joins TRBV28 to TRBJ1-4; TRBD1 might be the D gene, on 6 matching bases. The DNA sequence is as follows: TGTGCCAGCAGATGGACAGTAACTAATGAAAAACTGTTTTTT. This sequence encodes CASRWTVTNEKLFF. The full variable domain, completed from the reference TRBV28 and TRBJ1-4 proteins outside the CDR3, reads DVKVTQSSRYLVKRTGEKVFLECVQDMDHENMFWYRQDPGLGLRLIYFSYDVKMKEKGDIPEGYSVSREKKERFSLILESASTNQTSMYLCASRWTVTNEKLFFGSGTQLSVL.